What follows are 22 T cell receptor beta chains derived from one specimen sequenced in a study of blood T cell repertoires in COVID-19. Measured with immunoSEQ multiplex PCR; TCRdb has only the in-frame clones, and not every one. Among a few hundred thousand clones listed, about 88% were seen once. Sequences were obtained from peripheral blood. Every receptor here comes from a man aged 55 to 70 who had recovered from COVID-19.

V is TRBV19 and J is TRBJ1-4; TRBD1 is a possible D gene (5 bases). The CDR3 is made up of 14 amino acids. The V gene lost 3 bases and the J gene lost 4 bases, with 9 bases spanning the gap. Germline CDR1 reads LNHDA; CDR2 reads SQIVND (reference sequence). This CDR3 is CASSMQGLNEKLFF. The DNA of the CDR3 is TGTGCCAGTAGTATGCAGGGCCTTAATGAAAAACTGTTTTTT.

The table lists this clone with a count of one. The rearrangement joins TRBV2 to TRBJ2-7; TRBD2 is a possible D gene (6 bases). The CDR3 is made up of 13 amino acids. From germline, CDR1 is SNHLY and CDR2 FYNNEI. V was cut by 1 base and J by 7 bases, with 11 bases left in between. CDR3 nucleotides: TGTGCCAGCAGTGAAGACGGGGGTTGGGAGCAGTACTTC. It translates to CASSEDGGWEQYF.

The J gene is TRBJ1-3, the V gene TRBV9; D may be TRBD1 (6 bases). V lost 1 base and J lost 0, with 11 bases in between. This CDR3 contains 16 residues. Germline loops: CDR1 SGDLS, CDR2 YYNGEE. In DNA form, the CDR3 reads TGTGCCAGCAGCGTATCAGGGGCGGTCTCTGGAAACACCATATATTTT. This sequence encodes CASSVSGAVSGNTIYF.

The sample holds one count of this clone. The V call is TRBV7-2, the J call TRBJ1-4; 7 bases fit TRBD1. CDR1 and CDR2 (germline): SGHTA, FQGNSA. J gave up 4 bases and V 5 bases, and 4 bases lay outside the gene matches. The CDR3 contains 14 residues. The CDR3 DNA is TGTGCCAGCAGCCAGGGACAGCATAATGAAAAACTGTTTTTT. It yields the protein CASSQGQHNEKLFF.

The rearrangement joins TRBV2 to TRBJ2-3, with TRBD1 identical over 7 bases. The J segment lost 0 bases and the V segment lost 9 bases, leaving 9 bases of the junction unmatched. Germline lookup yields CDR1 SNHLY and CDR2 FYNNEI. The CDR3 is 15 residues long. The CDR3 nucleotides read TGTGCCAGGAGTCAAGGGACAGCTAGCACAGATACGCAGTATTTT. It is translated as CARSQGTASTDTQYF.

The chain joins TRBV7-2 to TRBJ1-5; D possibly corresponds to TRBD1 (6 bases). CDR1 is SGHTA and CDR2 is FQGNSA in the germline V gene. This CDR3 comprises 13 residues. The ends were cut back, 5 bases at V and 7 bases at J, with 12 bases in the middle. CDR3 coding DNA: TGTGCCAGCAGCCCACAGGGATGGCAGCCCCAGCATTTT. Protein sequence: CASSPQGWQPQHF.

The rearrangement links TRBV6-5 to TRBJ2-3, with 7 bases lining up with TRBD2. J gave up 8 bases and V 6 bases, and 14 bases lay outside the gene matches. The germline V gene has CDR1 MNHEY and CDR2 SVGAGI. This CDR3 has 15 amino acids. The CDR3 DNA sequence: TGTGCCAGCAGCCAGGAGCCAGGGAGGGCCGGTACGCAGTATTTT. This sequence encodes CASSQEPGRAGTQYF.

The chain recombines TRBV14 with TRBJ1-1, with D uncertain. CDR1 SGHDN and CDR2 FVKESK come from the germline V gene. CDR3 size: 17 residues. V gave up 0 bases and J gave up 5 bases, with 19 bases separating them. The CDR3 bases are TGTGCCAGCAGCCAAGATAGCCGACTCTGGACTATGACTGAAGCTTTCTTT. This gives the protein CASSQDSRLWTMTEAFF.

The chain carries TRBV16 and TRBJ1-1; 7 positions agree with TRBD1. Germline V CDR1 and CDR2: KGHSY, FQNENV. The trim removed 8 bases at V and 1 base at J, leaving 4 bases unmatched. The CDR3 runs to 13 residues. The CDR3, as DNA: TGTGCCAGCTGCCCAGGGGGGAACACTGAAGCTTTCTTT. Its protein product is CASCPGGNTEAFF.

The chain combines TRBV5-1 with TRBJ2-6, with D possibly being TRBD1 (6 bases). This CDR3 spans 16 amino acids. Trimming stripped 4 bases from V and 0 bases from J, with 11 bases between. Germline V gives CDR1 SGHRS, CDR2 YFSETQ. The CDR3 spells CASSRPQGSGANVLTF. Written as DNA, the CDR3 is TGCGCCAGCAGCCGCCCACAGGGCTCTGGGGCCAACGTCCTGACTTTC.

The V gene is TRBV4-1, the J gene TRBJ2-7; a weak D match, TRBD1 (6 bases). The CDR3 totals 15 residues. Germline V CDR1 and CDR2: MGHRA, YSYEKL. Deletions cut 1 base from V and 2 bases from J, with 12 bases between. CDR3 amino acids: CASSQGSTGAYEQYF. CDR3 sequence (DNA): TGCGCCAGCAGCCAAGGCTCGACAGGAGCCTACGAGCAGTACTTC.

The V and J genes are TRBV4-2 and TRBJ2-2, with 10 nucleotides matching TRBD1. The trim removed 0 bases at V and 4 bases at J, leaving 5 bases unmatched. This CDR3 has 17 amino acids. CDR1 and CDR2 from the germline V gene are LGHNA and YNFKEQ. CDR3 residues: CASSQDVGQGSTGELFF. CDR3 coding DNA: TGTGCCAGCAGCCAAGATGTGGGACAGGGGTCCACCGGGGAGCTGTTTTTT.

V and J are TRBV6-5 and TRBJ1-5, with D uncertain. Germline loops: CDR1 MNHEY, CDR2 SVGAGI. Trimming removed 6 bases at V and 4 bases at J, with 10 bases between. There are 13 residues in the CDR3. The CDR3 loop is CASRDGLNQPQHF. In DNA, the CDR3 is TGTGCCAGCAGGGACGGACTAAATCAGCCCCAGCATTTT.

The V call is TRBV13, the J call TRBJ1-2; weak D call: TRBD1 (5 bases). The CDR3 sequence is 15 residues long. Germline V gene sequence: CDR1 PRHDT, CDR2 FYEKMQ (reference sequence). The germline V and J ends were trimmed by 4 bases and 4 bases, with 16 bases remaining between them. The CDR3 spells CASSSTGGGLYGYTF. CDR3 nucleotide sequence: TGTGCCAGCAGCTCGACGGGTGGGGGACTCTATGGCTACACCTTC.

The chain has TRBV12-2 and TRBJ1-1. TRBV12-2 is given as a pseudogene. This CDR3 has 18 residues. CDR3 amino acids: CASRLDGGWVRLNTEAFF. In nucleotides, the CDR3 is TGTGCAAGTCGCTTAGACGGAGGATGGGTGAGATTGAACACTGAAGCTTTCTTT.

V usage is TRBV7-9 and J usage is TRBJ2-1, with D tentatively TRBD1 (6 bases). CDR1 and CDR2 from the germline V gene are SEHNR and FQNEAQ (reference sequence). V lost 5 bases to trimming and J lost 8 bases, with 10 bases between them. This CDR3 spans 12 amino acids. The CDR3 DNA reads TGTGCCAGCAGCCCCTCAGGGGATGAGCAGTTCTTC. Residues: CASSPSGDEQFF.

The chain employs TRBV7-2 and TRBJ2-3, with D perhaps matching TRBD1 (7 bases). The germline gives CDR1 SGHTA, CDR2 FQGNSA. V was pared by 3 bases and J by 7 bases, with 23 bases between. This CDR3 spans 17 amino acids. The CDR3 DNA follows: TGTGCCAGCAGCTTCTCGCGCGCGGCGGGGACAGCAAATACGCAGTATTTT. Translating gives CASSFSRAAGTANTQYF. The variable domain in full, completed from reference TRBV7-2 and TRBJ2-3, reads GAGVSQSPSNKVTEKGKDVELRCDPISGHTALYWYRQSLGQGLEFLIYFQGNSAPDKSGLPSDRFSAERTGGSVSTLTIQRTQQEDSAVYLCASSFSRAAGTANTQYFGPGTRLTVL.

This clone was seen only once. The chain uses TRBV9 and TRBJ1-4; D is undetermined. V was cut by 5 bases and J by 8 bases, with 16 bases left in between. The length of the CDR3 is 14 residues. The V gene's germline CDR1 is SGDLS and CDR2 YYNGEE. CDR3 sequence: CASSVGGSSEKLFF. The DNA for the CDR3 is TGTGCCAGCAGTGTCGGAGGATCGAGCGAAAAACTGTTTTTT.

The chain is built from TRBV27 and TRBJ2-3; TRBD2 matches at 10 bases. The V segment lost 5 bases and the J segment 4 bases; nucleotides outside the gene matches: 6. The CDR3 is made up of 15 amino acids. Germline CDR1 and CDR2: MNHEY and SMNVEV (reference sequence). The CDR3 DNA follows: TGTGCCAGCAGTGCCAGCGGGGGGGGGTCAGATACGCAGTATTTT. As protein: CASSASGGGSDTQYF.

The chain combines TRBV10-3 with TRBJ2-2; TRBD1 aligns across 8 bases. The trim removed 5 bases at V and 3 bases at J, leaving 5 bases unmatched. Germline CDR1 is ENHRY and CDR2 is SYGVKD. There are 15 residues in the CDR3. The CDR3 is CAISQGQGYTGELFF. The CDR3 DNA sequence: TGTGCCATCAGTCAAGGACAGGGATACACCGGGGAGCTGTTTTTT.

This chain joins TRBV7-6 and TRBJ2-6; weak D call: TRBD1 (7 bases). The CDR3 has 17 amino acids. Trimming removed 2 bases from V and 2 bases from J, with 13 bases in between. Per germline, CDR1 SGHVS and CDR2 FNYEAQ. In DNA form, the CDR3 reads TGTGCCAGCAGCTTAATAGCAGGGGGGACTGGGGCCAACGTCCTGACTTTC. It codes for CASSLIAGGTGANVLTF.

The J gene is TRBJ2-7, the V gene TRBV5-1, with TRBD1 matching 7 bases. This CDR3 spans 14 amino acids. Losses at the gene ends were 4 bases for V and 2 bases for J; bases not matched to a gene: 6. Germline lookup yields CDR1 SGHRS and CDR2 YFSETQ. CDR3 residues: CASSIRDSAYEQYF. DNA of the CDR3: TGCGCCAGCAGCATCCGGGACAGTGCCTACGAGCAGTACTTC.